This T cell receptor beta chain was recovered during a study of blood T cell repertoires in COVID-19. The CDR3 is 16 amino acids. Deletions cut 2 bases from V and 0 bases from J, with 8 bases between. The germline V gene has CDR1 LNHNV and CDR2 YYDKDF (reference sequence). Source study methods: Using reference gene primer amplification, nucleated cell counts were estimated. Repertoires were generated with immunoSEQ multiplex PCR, while TCRdb's copy carries only in-frame clones and drops some. Clone size and the V and J calls come from that table; the DNA yielded D and trimming. The data contain roughly 330,000 clones, about 90% of them singletons. Residents of about 25 US areas, aged 18 to 89 years, made up the participants. Resolution of symptoms, clearance, or two negative PCRs was present in recovered Cohort 3 donors.

The TCR sequence derives from a man in his thirties or forties who had recovered from COVID-19. Sequencing was done on a sample of PBMCs or T cells enriched from blood (not recorded which). The chain is built from TRBV15 and TRBJ1-6; D is ambiguous. CDR3 in DNA: TGTGCCACCAGCAGACGACGGAGCTCCTATAATTCACCCCTCCACTTT. The encoded protein is CATSRRRSSYNSPLHF.